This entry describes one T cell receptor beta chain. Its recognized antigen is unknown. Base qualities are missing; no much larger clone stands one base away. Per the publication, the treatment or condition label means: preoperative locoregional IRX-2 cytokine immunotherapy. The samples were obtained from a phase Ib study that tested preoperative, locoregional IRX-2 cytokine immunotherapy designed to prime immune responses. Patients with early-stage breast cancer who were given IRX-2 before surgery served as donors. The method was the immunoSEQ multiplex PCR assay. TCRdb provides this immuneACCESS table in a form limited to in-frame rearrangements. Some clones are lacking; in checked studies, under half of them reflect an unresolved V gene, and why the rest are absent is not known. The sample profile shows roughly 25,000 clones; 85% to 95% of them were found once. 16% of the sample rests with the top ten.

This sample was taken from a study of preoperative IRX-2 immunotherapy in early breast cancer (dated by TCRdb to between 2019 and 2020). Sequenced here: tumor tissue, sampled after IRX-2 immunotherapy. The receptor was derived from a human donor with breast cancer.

The CDR3: CASTQGERASPLHF. The nucleotide sequence is TGTGCCAGCACCCAGGGAGAGCGGGCTTCACCCCTCCACTTT. The chain employs TRBV9 and TRBJ1-6, and the D gene may be TRBD1, 5 bases matching. The CDR3 has 14 amino acids, counting the end cysteine and phenylalanine. Just CDR3 DNA is preserved here, 42 bases in frame from base 1. CDR1 and CDR2 are drawn from the germline V gene: SGDLS, YYNGEE. V is reduced by 6 bases and J by 9 bases, leaving a spacing of 16 bases between them.